One and the same sample provided the 18 T cell receptor beta chains below, sequenced in a study of blood T cell repertoires in COVID-19. Method: immunoSEQ multiplex PCR; TCRdb's copy keeps in-frame clones and lacks some. The table lists tens of thousands of clones, roughly four fifths of them singletons. Material for sequencing was peripheral blood. These receptors were collected from an elderly woman with acute or convalescent COVID-19.

The genes are TRBV2 and TRBJ2-7; possibly TRBD1 for D (6 bases). Trimming removed 5 bases at V and 2 bases at J, with 10 bases between. This CDR3 is built from 13 residues. Germline V lookup: CDR1 SNHLY, CDR2 FYNNEI. This CDR3 is CASSPDRTYEQYF. Written as DNA, the CDR3 is TGTGCCAGCAGTCCGGACAGAACCTACGAGCAGTACTTC.

The chain employs TRBV5-1 and TRBJ1-4, with 8 bases that match TRBD1. Looked up from germline, CDR1 is SGHRS and CDR2 is YFSETQ. The CDR3 loop spans 15 amino acids. The ends lost 4 bases at V and 7 bases at J; junction bases unmatched: 9. In nucleotides, the CDR3 is TGCGCCAGCAGCCAAAATGGACAGGGTGTTGAAAAACTGTTTTTT. Translating it yields CASSQNGQGVEKLFF.

The chain couples TRBV2 to TRBJ2-3; D is ambiguous. CDR1 SNHLY and CDR2 FYNNEI come from the germline V gene. V dropped 3 bases and J dropped 2 bases, with 3 bases sitting between them. This CDR3 region has 12 residues. The CDR3 is CASSDNTDTQYF. CDR3 nucleotides: TGTGCCAGCAGTGACAACACAGATACGCAGTATTTT. The variable domain in full, with the rest retrieved from reference TRBV2 and TRBJ2-3, is EPEVTQTPSHQVTQMGQEVILRCVPISNHLYFYWYRQILGQKVEFLVSFYNNEISEKSEIFDDQFSVERPDGSNFTLKIRSTKLEDSAMYFCASSDNTDTQYFGPGTRLTVL.

The chain employs TRBV5-1 and TRBJ2-2; TRBD2 matches 7 bases. Germline loops: CDR1 SGHRS, CDR2 YFSETQ. The CDR3 spans 13 residues. The V gene end was trimmed by 8 bases and the J gene end by 7 bases; junction bases not matched to a gene: 8. DNA for the CDR3: TGCGCCAGTCGGGGGGTTGAGGACGGGGAGCTGTTTTTT. This codes for CASRGVEDGELFF.

This clone was picked up a small number of times. The gene calls are TRBV27 and TRBJ1-2, with D possibly matching TRBD1 (5 bases). CDR3 length: 14 residues. Deletions cut 7 bases from V and 8 bases from J, with 20 bases between. The V gene's germline CDR1 is MNHEY and CDR2 SMNVEV (reference sequence). The CDR3 loop is CASTSLTVSYGYTF. Written as DNA, the CDR3 is TGTGCCAGCACCAGCCTGACAGTCAGCTACGGCTACACCTTC.

Here the CDR3 reads CASSVDRVEGSGANVLTF. In DNA, the CDR3 is TGTGCCAGCAGTGTGGACAGGGTGGAAGGGTCTGGGGCCAACGTCCTGACTTTC. V and J are TRBV6-4 and TRBJ2-6; 8 nucleotides line up with TRBD1. After removal of 4 bases from V and 1 base from J, the junction contained 9 bases not matched to a gene. This CDR3 spans 18 amino acids. Per germline, CDR1 MRHNA and CDR2 SNTAGT.

The chain links TRBV7-9 to TRBJ2-5; TRBD2 aligns across 11 bases. The CDR3 sequence is 15 residues long. V lost 2 bases and J lost 5; bases outside the gene matches: 4. Germline values: CDR1 SEHNR, CDR2 FQNEAQ (reference sequence). The CDR3 bases are TGTGCCAGCAGCTTAACTAGCGGGAGTGGCGAGACCCAGTACTTC. Its protein product is CASSLTSGSGETQYF.

CDR3 region: CATSRQGGARTDTQYF. Here the CDR3 DNA reads TGTGCCACCAGCCGCCAAGGGGGCGCCCGCACAGATACGCAGTATTTT. V and J are TRBV15 and TRBJ2-3, with 7 bases aligning to TRBD1. CDR1 and CDR2 (germline): LNHNV, YYDKDF (reference sequence). This CDR3 contains 16 residues. Germline trimming cut 5 bases from V and 1 base from J; bases unmatched to any gene: 9.

This clone was observed at least ten times. This rearrangement joins TRBV4-1 to TRBJ2-1, with TRBD2 matching over 9 bases. The J segment lost 8 bases and the V segment lost 0 bases, leaving 8 bases of the junction unmatched. The germline V gene encodes CDR1 MGHRA and CDR2 YSYEKL. The CDR3 has 16 amino acids. CDR3 in DNA: TGCGCCAGCAGCCAAGATGCGGGAGGGCCATTCTATGAGCAGTTCTTC. Protein: CASSQDAGGPFYEQFF.

V gene TRBV6-1 combines with J gene TRBJ1-2; D unclear. Germline V lookup: CDR1 MNHNS, CDR2 SASEGT. The CDR3 runs to 13 residues. Trimming pared 0 bases from V and 7 bases from J, leaving 9 bases between. The CDR3 here is CASSEAVPGGYTF. CDR3 nucleotides: TGTGCCAGCAGTGAAGCGGTCCCGGGTGGCTACACCTTC.

The chain is built from TRBV6-5 and TRBJ1-5; tentative D call: TRBD1 (6 bases). CDR1 and CDR2 (germline): MNHEY, SVGAGI. The germline V and J ends were trimmed by 10 bases and 4 bases, with 17 bases remaining between them. There are 14 residues in the CDR3. The CDR3: CATWIGQGNQPQHF. In nucleotides, the CDR3 is TGTGCCACGTGGATCGGGCAGGGGAATCAGCCCCAGCATTTT.

The chain carries TRBV5-1 and TRBJ2-3; TRBD2 matches 7 bases. The ends lost 0 bases at V and 1 base at J; junction bases unmatched: 2. This CDR3 has 15 residues. The germline V gene has CDR1 SGHRS and CDR2 YFSETQ. The DNA of the CDR3 is TGCGCCAGCAGCTTGGGGGCGGGAGGCACAGATACGCAGTATTTT. Amino acid sequence: CASSLGAGGTDTQYF. Full variable domain (rest looked up from reference TRBV5-1 and TRBJ2-3): KAGVTQTPRYLIKTRGQQVTLSCSPISGHRSVSWYQQTPGQGLQFLFEYFSETQRNKGNFPGRFSGRQFSNSRSEMNVSTLELGDSALYLCASSLGAGGTDTQYFGPGTRLTVL.

The chain employs TRBV28 and TRBJ1-5; D is uncertain. CDR1 and CDR2 (germline): MDHEN, SYDVKM. CDR3 size: 16 residues. Trimming stripped 2 bases from V and 0 bases from J, with 11 bases between. CDR3 loop: CASSLMRRYSNQPQHF. Written as DNA, the CDR3 is TGTGCCAGCAGTTTAATGCGGCGGTATAGCAATCAGCCCCAGCATTTT.

This clone is labeled as medium-sized (0.01 to 0.1%). This sequence joins TRBV4-2 and TRBJ2-2, with D maybe TRBD2 (6 bases). V shed 0 bases and J shed 4 bases, with 15 bases lying between them. In germline, CDR1 is LGHNA, CDR2 YNFKEQ. The CDR3 is 17 residues long. Here the CDR3 reads CASSQDVSGVGTGELFF. Here the CDR3 DNA reads TGTGCCAGCAGCCAAGATGTCTCGGGGGTGGGCACCGGGGAGCTGTTTTTT.

This sequence joins TRBV28 and TRBJ2-6; 10 nucleotides align to TRBD1. There are 18 residues in the CDR3. Trimming removed 4 bases from V and 3 bases from J; junction bases left unmatched: 9. Germline V gene data show CDR1 as MDHEN and CDR2 as SYDVKM. For the CDR3, the DNA is TGTGCCAGCAGTTCCCCGGGACAGGGGCGCCTTGGGGCCAACGTCCTGACTTTC. It yields the protein CASSSPGQGRLGANVLTF.

This clone was counted between two and nine times. This chain uses TRBV12-2 with TRBJ1-4. TRBV12-2 is a documented pseudogene. The CDR3 is 14 amino acids. The CDR3 bases are TGTGCAAGTCGCTTCGGGCCCGGAGGGGAAAAACTGTTTTTT. Protein product: CASRFGPGGEKLFF.

The chain carries TRBV6-5 and TRBJ2-3; 11 nucleotides line up with TRBD2. This CDR3 comprises 15 residues. J was trimmed by 4 bases and V by 6 bases; bases with no gene match: 6. The germline gives CDR1 MNHEY, CDR2 SVGAGI. Here the CDR3 reads CASSRGLAGSDTQYF. Written as DNA, the CDR3 is TGTGCCAGCAGCAGAGGACTAGCGGGTTCAGATACGCAGTATTTT.

This chain connects TRBV9 to TRBJ2-1; 15 bases fit TRBD2. CDR3 length equals 16 residues. With V trimmed by 0 bases and J by 7 bases, 2 bases remained unmatched. Germline lookup yields CDR1 SGDLS and CDR2 YYNGEE. DNA of the CDR3: TGTGCCAGCAGCGTAGGGACTAGCGGGGGGGAAAATGAGCAGTTCTTC. It encodes CASSVGTSGGENEQFF.